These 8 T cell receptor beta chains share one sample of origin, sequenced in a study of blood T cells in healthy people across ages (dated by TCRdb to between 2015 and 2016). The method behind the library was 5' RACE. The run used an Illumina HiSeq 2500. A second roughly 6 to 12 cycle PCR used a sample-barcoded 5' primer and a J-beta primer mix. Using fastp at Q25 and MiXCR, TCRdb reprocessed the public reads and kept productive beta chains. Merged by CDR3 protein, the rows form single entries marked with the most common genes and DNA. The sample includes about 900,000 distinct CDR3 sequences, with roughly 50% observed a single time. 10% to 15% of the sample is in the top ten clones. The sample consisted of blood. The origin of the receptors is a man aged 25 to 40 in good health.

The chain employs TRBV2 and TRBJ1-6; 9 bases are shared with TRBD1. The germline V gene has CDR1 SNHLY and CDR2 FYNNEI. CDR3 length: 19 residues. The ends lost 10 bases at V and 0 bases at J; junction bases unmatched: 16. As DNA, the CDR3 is TGTGCCATTACAGGGGGCCCTCGGATAACGGTCTCCTATAATTCACCCCTCCACTTT. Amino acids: CAITGGPRITVSYNSPLHF.

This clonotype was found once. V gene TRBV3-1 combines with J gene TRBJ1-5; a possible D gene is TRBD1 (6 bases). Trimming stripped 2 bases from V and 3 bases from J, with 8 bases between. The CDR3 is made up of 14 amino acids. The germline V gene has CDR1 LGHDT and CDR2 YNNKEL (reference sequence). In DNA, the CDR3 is TGTGCCAGCAGCCAAACAGGGTACAATCAGCCCCAGCATTTT. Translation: CASSQTGYNQPQHF. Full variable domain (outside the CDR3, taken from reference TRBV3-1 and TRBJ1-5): DTAVSQTPKYLVTQMGNDKSIKCEQNLGHDTMYWYKQDSKKFLKIMFSYNNKELIINETVPNRFSPKSPDKAHLNLHINSLELGDSAVYFCASSQTGYNQPQHFGDGTRLSIL.

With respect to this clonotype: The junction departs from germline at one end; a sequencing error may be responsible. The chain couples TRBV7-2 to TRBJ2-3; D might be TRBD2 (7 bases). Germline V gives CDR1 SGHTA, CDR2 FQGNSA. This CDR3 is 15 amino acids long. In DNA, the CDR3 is TGTGCCAGCGGCTTAGGAGGGGGGGGCCTAGATACGCAGTATTTT. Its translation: CASGLGGGGLDTQYF.

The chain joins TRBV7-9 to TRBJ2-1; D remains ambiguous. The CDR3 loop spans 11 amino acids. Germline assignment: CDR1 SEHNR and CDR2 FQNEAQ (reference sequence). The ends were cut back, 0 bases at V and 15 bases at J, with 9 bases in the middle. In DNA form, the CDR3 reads TGTGCCAGCAGCTTAGCGACCAGTGGGTTCTTC. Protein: CASSLATSGFF. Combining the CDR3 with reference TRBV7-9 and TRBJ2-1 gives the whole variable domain DTGVSQNPRHKITKRGQNVTFRCDPISEHNRLYWYRQTLGQGPEFLTYFQNEAQLEKSRLLSDRFSAERPKGSFSTLEIQRTEQGDSAMYLCASSLATSGFFGPGTRLTVL.

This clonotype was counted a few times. As DNA, the CDR3 is TGCAGTGCTACGGGGGGGCCAGTTGGGGGCGAGCAGTACTTC. The encoded protein is CSATGGPVGGEQYF. The genes are TRBV20-1 and TRBJ2-7; 8 bases match TRBD2. Germline assignment: CDR1 DFQATT and CDR2 SNEGSKA (reference sequence). There are 14 residues in the CDR3. The ends lost 4 bases at V and 6 bases at J; junction bases unmatched: 11.

The CDR3: CASSQESAALADTQYF. CDR3 coding DNA: TGTGCCAGCAGCCAAGAGTCCGCGGCCCTCGCAGATACGCAGTATTTT. The rearrangement links TRBV4-2 to TRBJ2-3; D not resolved. Trimming removed 0 bases at V and 4 bases at J, with 14 bases between. Germline V gives CDR1 LGHNA, CDR2 YNFKEQ. There are 16 residues in the CDR3.

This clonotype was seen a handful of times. The CDR3 is CASSLWVGDTEAFF. The CDR3 DNA reads TGTGCCAGCAGCTTATGGGTGGGCGACACTGAAGCTTTCTTT. The chain is built from TRBV7-2 and TRBJ1-1, with D uncertain. CDR1 is SGHTA, CDR2 FQGNSA, per germline. This CDR3 has 14 residues. V was trimmed by 2 bases and J by 3 bases, leaving 10 bases between them. Together with reference TRBV7-2 and TRBJ1-1, the CDR3 gives the full variable domain: GAGVSQSPSNKVTEKGKDVELRCDPISGHTALYWYRQSLGQGLEFLIYFQGNSAPDKSGLPSDRFSAERTGGSVSTLTIQRTQQEDSAVYLCASSLWVGDTEAFFGQGTRLTVV.

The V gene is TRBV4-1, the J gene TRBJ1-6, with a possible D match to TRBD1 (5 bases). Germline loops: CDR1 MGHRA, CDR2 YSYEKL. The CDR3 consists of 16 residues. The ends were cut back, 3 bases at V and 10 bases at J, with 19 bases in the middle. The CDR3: CASSQGSGLMGSPLHF. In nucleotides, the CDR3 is TGCGCCAGCAGCCAGGGCTCGGGACTGATGGGCTCACCCCTCCACTTT.